What follows are 17 T cell receptor beta chains derived from one specimen sequenced in a study of identical twins' blood T cells. One entry per CDR3 protein, called by TCRdb with MiXCR from the 5' RACE reads. The sample includes 350,000 to 400,000 distinct CDR3 sequences, 28% of them seen just once. Sequencing was performed on PBMCs. These receptors were collected from a woman aged 18 to 55 in good health.

This chain connects TRBV6-6 to TRBJ1-4; D call uncertain. The CDR3 covers 15 residues. V was cut by 3 bases and J by 8 bases, with 16 bases left in between. CDR1 and CDR2 from the germline V gene are MNHNY and SVGAGI (reference sequence). The CDR3 DNA reads as TGTGCCAGCAGTTATAACATCCGAACGAGGGAAAAACTGTTTTTT. Its translation is CASSYNIRTREKLFF.

This clonotype was found a few times. CDR3 nucleotides: TGCAGCGTTGACCGACAGGGGACCTACAATGAGCAGTTCTTC. This gives the protein CSVDRQGTYNEQFF. The rearrangement joins TRBV29-1 to TRBJ2-1; 8 bases match TRBD1. After removal of 3 bases from V and 2 bases from J, the junction contained 3 bases not matched to a gene. In germline, CDR1 is SQVTM, CDR2 ANQGSEA. This CDR3 contains 14 residues.

The chain carries TRBV11-3 and TRBJ2-3; the match to TRBD2 covers 7 bases. Germline V CDR1 and CDR2: SGHNT, YENEEA. J lost 2 bases, V lost 5 bases, and 4 bases had no gene match. This CDR3 is built from 14 residues. The chain's CDR3 is CASSRAGNTDTQYF. In nucleotides, the CDR3 is TGTGCCAGCAGCCGAGCGGGAAACACAGATACGCAGTATTTT.

V is TRBV7-2 and J is TRBJ2-3; D is perhaps TRBD1 or TRBD2 (6 bases each). Germline values: CDR1 SGHTA, CDR2 FQGNSA. The CDR3 extends over 13 amino acids. V was clipped by 3 bases and J by 6 bases, with 10 bases between them. The chain's CDR3 is CASSFNGGDTQYF. The CDR3 bases are TGTGCCAGCAGCTTTAACGGGGGCGATACGCAGTATTTT.

The table lists this clonotype with a few counts. V and J are TRBV12-3 or TRBV12-4 and TRBJ2-1, with 11 bases that match TRBD2. Trimming cost V 6 bases and J 5 bases; bases outside gene matches: 6. The CDR3 is 15 residues long. This CDR3 is CASSYGTSGHNEQFF. In DNA, the CDR3 is TGTGCCAGCAGCTACGGGACTAGCGGACACAATGAGCAGTTCTTC.

This sequence joins TRBV20-1 and TRBJ2-1; 9 nucleotides match TRBD1. Germline V gene lookup returns CDR1 DFQATT and CDR2 SNEGSKA (reference sequence). The CDR3 runs to 14 residues. With V trimmed by 6 bases and J by 3 bases, 6 bases remained unmatched. In DNA, the CDR3 is TGCAGTGCCCAGGACAGGGGTCTCTACAATGAGCAGTTCTTC. Amino acids: CSAQDRGLYNEQFF.

The V gene is TRBV7-8, the J gene TRBJ1-5, with TRBD1 matching over 7 bases. The junction had 11 bases not matched to a gene; V was cut back by 5 bases and J by 4 bases. CDR3 size: 16 residues. From germline, CDR1 is SGHVS and CDR2 FQNEAQ. The CDR3: CASSPKPTGENQPQHF. In nucleotides, the CDR3 is TGTGCCAGCAGCCCCAAGCCTACAGGGGAAAATCAGCCCCAGCATTTT.

Comment on this clonotype: Since a much larger clone is just one base distant, this may be a read error. CDR3 coding DNA: TGTGCCTGCCAGGGAAGCAATCAGCCCCAGCATTTT. Amino acid sequence: CACQGSNQPQHF. The chain joins TRBV2 to TRBJ1-5; tentatively, D is TRBD1 (5 bases). V lost 11 bases and J lost 1, with 9 bases in between. Germline V gives CDR1 SNHLY, CDR2 FYNNEI. This CDR3 comprises 12 residues.

This clonotype was counted ten times or more. The chain recombines TRBV28 with TRBJ2-1, with 7 bases aligning to TRBD1. This CDR3 spans 11 amino acids. V shed 3 bases, J shed 14 bases, and the junction held 4 bases outside the gene matches. From germline, CDR1 is MDHEN and CDR2 SYDVKM. As DNA, the CDR3 is TGTGCCAGCAGTTTGGGGACAGAGAAGTTCTTC. This codes for CASSLGTEKFF.

The CDR3: CASSFYRGQGYDEQFF. The CDR3 DNA reads as TGTGCCAGCAGCTTTTACAGGGGGCAAGGTTACGATGAGCAGTTCTTC. The rearrangement links TRBV11-2 to TRBJ2-1; 9 bases match TRBD1. CDR1 SGHAT and CDR2 FQNNGV come from the germline V gene. The CDR3 contains 16 residues. V gave up 3 bases and J gave up 8 bases; unmatched junction bases: 11.

There are a few counts of this clonotype. V is TRBV20-1 and J is TRBJ1-1, with D perhaps matching TRBD1 (5 bases). The CDR3 has 18 residues. The ends were cut back, 0 bases at V and 0 bases at J, with 20 bases in the middle. Germline CDR1 DFQATT, CDR2 SNEGSKA (reference sequence). The CDR3 loop reads CSARERYQGPRMNTEAFF. CDR3 nucleotide sequence: TGCAGTGCTAGAGAAAGGTATCAGGGACCTCGAATGAACACTGAAGCTTTCTTT.

This clonotype appeared once. The chain uses TRBV7-9 and TRBJ1-1, with TRBD1 matching over 9 bases. V gave up 5 bases and J gave up 6 bases; unmatched junction bases: 7. Germline CDR1 SEHNR, CDR2 FQNEAQ (reference sequence). The CDR3 is made up of 14 amino acids. CDR3 DNA sequence: TGTGCCAGCAGCCCCGGGACAGGGAGGGCTGAAGCTTTCTTT. Translation gives CASSPGTGRAEAFF.

The CDR3 nucleotides read TGTGCCATCAGTGAGTCTCCGGGGATTAGGGCTTTCTTT. It translates to CAISESPGIRAFF. The rearrangement uses TRBV10-3 and TRBJ1-1, with no clear D. The CDR3 runs 13 residues. The V gene's germline CDR1 is ENHRY and CDR2 SYGVKD. Trimming pared 0 bases from V and 11 bases from J, leaving 13 bases between.

V and J are TRBV20-1 and TRBJ1-1; no clear D. Germline CDR1 and CDR2: DFQATT and SNEGSKA (reference sequence). The CDR3 contains 11 residues. V was shortened by 6 bases and J by 9 bases, with 14 bases between the two germline ends. CDR3 protein: CSAPSGWQAFF. The CDR3 nucleotides read TGCAGTGCCCCTAGTGGGTGGCAAGCTTTCTTT.

The chain joins TRBV9 to TRBJ2-7; maybe TRBD2 (5 bases). The CDR3 has 11 residues. V shed 7 bases and J shed 5 bases, with 10 bases lying between them. The germline V gene encodes CDR1 SGDLS and CDR2 YYNGEE. CDR3 amino acids: CASGGLHEQYF. DNA of the CDR3: TGTGCCAGCGGAGGACTCCACGAGCAGTACTTC.

The chain uses TRBV20-1 and TRBJ1-2, with 7 bases identical to TRBD1. CDR1 is DFQATT and CDR2 is SNEGSKA in the germline V gene (reference sequence). Trimming took 3 bases from V and 4 from J; bases not matched to a gene: 5. CDR3 length: 13 amino acids. CDR3 sequence: CSASHGDSYGYTF. CDR3 sequence (DNA): TGCAGTGCTAGTCATGGGGACAGCTATGGCTACACCTTC.

In its sample, this clonotype was seen a few times. This chain joins TRBV20-1 and TRBJ1-1; D gene ambiguous. Germline V CDR1 and CDR2: DFQATT, SNEGSKA (reference sequence). This CDR3 comprises 15 residues. V lost 0 bases and J 2 bases, leaving 13 bases between the germline ends. The CDR3 DNA reads as TGCAGTGCTAGAGACCCGGGCCATATAAACACTGAAGCTTTCTTT. It codes for CSARDPGHINTEAFF.